This entry is about one TCR beta chain. Its antigen is currently unknown. Germline V lookup: CDR1 SGHVS, CDR2 FQNEAQ. CDR3 length equals 15 residues. Deletions cut 2 bases from V and 4 bases from J, with 12 bases between. Treatment reported: oral pan-JAK inhibitor, 5-10 mg twice daily. Specimens obtained from alopecia areata patients comprised lesional scalp punch biopsies and peripheral blood. Sequencing relied on a cDNA template that was reverse transcribed from extracted RNA. Sequenced by immunoSEQ multiplex PCR; TCRdb stores in-frame clones only, minus some. The sample records fewer than 150,000 clones, roughly 82% being singletons. This sample was taken from a study of CD8+ T cells in alopecia areata. Study observations and caveats: There were many expanded lesional clones persisting in scalp and blood during tofacitinib.

This TCR was sampled from a human donor with alopecia areata. Source: CD8+ T cells sorted from blood, taken at week 4, from a patient treated with tofacitinib. V and J are TRBV7-8 and TRBJ2-1, with a tentative D call TRBD2 (6 bases). The CDR3 here is CASSLLDGSYNEQFF. Written as DNA, the CDR3 is TGTGCCAGCAGCTTATTAGACGGGAGTTACAATGAGCAGTTCTTC.